This TCR beta chain was profiled in a study of shared clonotypes between healthy human individuals. Looking at the study overall: CD8 memory received one plate per donor, CD8 naive two, CD4 memory three and CD4 naive three.

Trimming left V 0 bases short and J 5 bases short, with 7 bases between. The CDR3 runs to 13 residues. Per germline, CDR1 LNHNV and CDR2 YYDKDF (reference sequence). General study results and limits: Generation of non-shared clonotypes was less probable than generation of clonotypes shared by all four donors. Donor scarcity curtailed the genetic and exposure-history diversity represented herein.

Assay: immunoSEQ multiplex PCR; the TCRdb copy retains only in-frame clones and omits some. The table has about 1.1 million clones, around three quarters seen once; the top ten hold roughly 0.9%. As for this clone: Antigen unknown. Other nucleotide sequences from this sample produce the same CDR3.

This chain joins TRBV15 and TRBJ2-5, with D tentatively TRBD1 (5 bases). The TCR sequence derives from a man aged 18 to 30 in good health. Some clones in this sample may be carry-over from other donors' samples. Sequenced input: memory CD4+ T cells from PBMCs. Specified subset: CD45RA-negative fraction. CDR3 DNA: TGTGCCACCAGCAGAGATAGACAGGAGACCCAGTACTTC. It translates to CATSRDRQETQYF.